This TCR beta chain was captured by sequencing in a study of cytomegalovirus exposure and HLA in healthy donors (dated by TCRdb to about 2017). For the study in its entirety: An earlier analysis of 587 of the donors reported approximately 260 Gb of sequence data and some 110 million unique TCR beta sequences obtained from about 180 million T cells. In an earlier analysis of 587 of the donors, high-throughput TCR beta sequencing was used to judge whether each TCR beta V gene segment behaved as functional or pseudogenic. To predict cytomegalovirus infection status, the study brought together high-throughput TCR immunosequencing, statistical association of individual TCRs with disease status, and machine learning. The later analysis used no new phenotypic data to find candidate immune exposures, relying instead on TCR beta sequences and their occurrence across donors. About 330 gigabases of sequencing data and around 85 million unique TCR sequences made up an early release that covered fewer than 650 HLA-typed donors. The study aimed to test whether cataloging public T cell receptors could reveal signatures of past pathogen exposure. In a later genetic analysis, genome-wide SNP genotypes for about 55% of the roughly 700 donors were used, and that subset was treated as a discovery cohort. About five DR-DQ haplotypes were handled as single units for association and clustering because linkage in the cohort was strong. Of the 300 to 400 genotyped donors, roughly 80% fell in the genetic ancestry cluster associated with self-reported Caucasian donors. Using immunosequencing, the study profiled T cell repertoires from around 670 subjects and related those repertoires to cytomegalovirus serostatus. In addition to the first cohort of 500 to 850 subjects, a separate validation cohort of approximately 130 different subjects was used. Alongside the repertoire data, information on donor age, sex, ethnicity and CMV serostatus was compiled. Every repertoire in the discovery cohort had been generated on one and the same sequencing platform. A later analysis re-analyzed previously published TCR beta repertoires from about 730 donors and added high-resolution HLA genotyping to study TCR occurrence patterns. The number of donors typed differed by locus, with roughly 620-640 for A, B, C, DRB1 and DQB1, 522 for DQA1, approximately 580 for DPA1, and some 470 for DPB1. Among roughly 400 genotyped donors of the cohort, an average of about 240,000 unique TCR beta nucleotide sequences were sequenced per donor, 15% to 20% of them non-productive. HLA typing covered class I and class II loci at four-digit resolution. What the authors observed across the whole study: The cohort was sequenced for TCR beta chains only, and without alpha or paired-chain data the features that could be detected were limited. The authors suggested that the approach could potentially be extended to other disease states and immunological phenotypes. A later genetic analysis associated a missense DCLRE1C variant with V-gene and J-gene trimming of TCR beta chains, and an independent cohort replicated the association. An earlier analysis of some 560 of the donors showed that most TCR beta V segments appeared in productive rearrangements either about 87% or about 30% of the time, which broadly matched IMGT annotations. In a later genetic analysis, fewer N-insertions in productive TCRs were reported among donors in an Asian-associated ancestry cluster than the roughly 640-donor mean. In vitro tests confirmed that a few of the cytomegalovirus-associated TCR beta chains recognize cytomegalovirus antigens. Because counts were too low, 15 to 20 rarely observed V segments, including chromosome 9 orphons, were excluded from the earlier analysis of 587 of the donors. Specific HLA alleles were associated with 15,000 to 20,000 TCR beta sequences at a false discovery rate of 0.05 in a later analysis. The classifier was reported to diagnose cytomegalovirus status with high specificity and sensitivity in both the original cohort and the validation cohort. When HLA alleles, especially DR and DQ, strongly co-occurred, attributing TCR associations to individual alleles was difficult. CMV serostatus was the only immune exposure information available for the cohort. A total of about 180 TCR beta chains were listed by the study as associated with cytomegalovirus. Roughly uniform sequencing depth across donors was assumed in presence/absence analyses, although this assumption may not hold. A further reported finding was that TCR beta sequences accurately predicted the HLA-A and HLA-B alleles for most subjects in the first cohort. Compared with equally common non-associated chains, HLA-associated TCR beta chains in a later analysis were more clonally expanded and had lower generation probabilities. In a later analysis, the rate of TCR association differed among HLA loci, with DRB1 alleles having the most associated TCRs and HLA-C alleles having the fewest. Most TCR sequences were observed very rarely across donors, whereas some public TCRs were present in many individuals. Linkage disequilibrium might explain the correlated functional status among segregating V segments, but an unknown experimental factor could not be excluded. In a later analysis, most CMV-associated TCR beta chains were found to appear HLA-restricted, with HLA associations seemingly driven largely by CMV exposure. The sequencing pipeline was judged likely to have produced a cluster of highly shared sequence variants as a technical artifact. Because some donors lacked HLA typing at each locus, the association tests relied only on the typed subset. Some IMGT-functional V segments, including TRBV6-2 and TRBV6-3, could not be told apart with the 87-base-pair reads, so those segments were excluded. In a later analysis, several top co-occurrence clusters were reported to appear linked to parvovirus B19, influenza, CMV and Epstein-Barr virus.

There are 13 amino acids in the CDR3, from cysteine to phenylalanine inclusive. The entry retains the CDR3 DNA only, 39 bases that are in frame from base 1. The germline V gene encodes CDR1 GTSNPN and CDR2 SVGIG (reference sequence). The V and J ends are trimmed by 0 bases and 7 bases, leaving 12 bases between them. The cohort was made up of under 800 healthy bone marrow donors. All cohort members were sampled while nominally healthy, although unrecorded immune exposures were likely present. The donor tested CMV seropositive and was one of the 289 seropositive cohort members. Each donor provided a peripheral blood sample, and peripheral blood mononuclear cells were used for TCR beta sequencing. Genomic DNA was extracted from the blood cell samples with the Qiagen DNeasy Blood Extraction Kit. A word on this clone: It has no known antigen specificity. No qualities accompany the bases; no much larger clone lies one base away.

Libraries were constructed by the immunoSEQ multiplex PCR assay. A mixture of 60 forward primers for TCR Vbeta segments and 13 reverse primers for TCR Jbeta segments was used in the multiplex PCR. The CDR3 region of rearranged TCR beta genes was amplified from genomic DNA with a multiplex PCR assay. The Illumina HiSeq System was used to sequence the amplified TCR beta libraries as 87-base-pair reads. The original methods were these. Across the 600 to 700 repertoires, a later analysis counted about 81 million unique TCR beta chains, some 11 million of which were shared by at least two donors. A nearest-neighbor algorithm error-corrected the raw reads and collapsed the reads into unique sequences, merging closely related sequences to remove PCR and sequencing errors. Alignment of CDR3 sequences to IMGT reference sequences was used to assign V, D and J gene segments. For a sequence to be retained, a match of at least six nucleotides was required to both a V gene segment and a J gene segment. A rearrangement counted as productive if the CDR3 had no stop codons and remained in frame with V and J, and every other rearrangement counted as non-productive. CDR3 was defined according to IMGT convention as the region running from the second conserved V-encoded cysteine to the conserved J-encoded phenylalanine. The earlier analysis of about 610 of the donors excluded sequences that lacked an unambiguous match to a single V gene segment. In an earlier analysis of 587 of the donors, V segments were called functional above 56.7% productive rearrangements and were called segregating when the between-donor standard deviation exceeded 5%. To diagnose cytomegalovirus status from the catalog of TCR beta chain sequences, a statistical classification framework was built. In a later analysis, V and J genes were assigned by comparing TCR nucleotide sequences against IMGT/GENE-DB human TR gene sequences. In a later analysis, CDR3 sequences and most-parsimonious VDJ recombination scenarios were assigned using the TCRdist pipeline. In a later analysis, every TCR beta chain was defined by the combination of its CDR3 amino acid sequence and its V-gene family, and reads without a unique V-gene family were dropped. A later analysis removed several hundred highly shared, low-generation-probability nucleotide sequences to deal with suspected cross-contamination and a sequencing artifact. In a later analysis, a clonal expansion index was calculated for each public chain from normalized within-repertoire ranks of inferred template counts. In a later analysis, generation probabilities were computed using a VDJ recombination model fitted to out-of-frame rearrangements, and the results were checked against IGoR. A later analysis scored TCR-TCR, TCR-HLA and TCR-CMV co-occurrence with hypergeometric tests, applying a repertoire-size bias correction to TCR pairs. False discovery rates were estimated in a later analysis by permuting HLA or CMV assignments 20 times. In a later analysis, co-occurring TCRs were grouped using DBSCAN, and TCRdist sequence similarity was added for clustering within HLA-allele-positive subsets. Repertoires with fewer than 30,000 or more than 120,000 public chains were left out of co-occurrence clustering, as were several repertoires with anomalous nucleotide sharing. In its TCRdb copy, this immuneACCESS table keeps in-frame sequences only and misses some clones. Where compared with another copy, unresolved V genes explain less than half of these, and the others have no known cause. V and J calls and clone size are those listed in that table; D and trimming were worked out from the DNA. The sample data list 150,000 to 200,000 clones, and 80% to 90% of these were observed just once. The ten largest clones capture about 9.3% of the sample.

Sequenced sample: PBMCs. This TCR derives from a man aged 18 to 30 in good health and CMV-seropositive. The chain joins TRBV30 to TRBJ1-2; 6 matching bases give a weak D call of TRBD1. The DNA is as follows: TGTGCCTGGAGTGTACAGGGAGTAAGTGGCTACACCTTC. It translates to CAWSVQGVSGYTF.